This TCR beta chain was captured by sequencing in a study of T cell responses to AZD1222 COVID-19 vaccine. Study-wide results and caveats: Seropositive status at baseline applied to only a handful of AZD1222 recipients. CD4 TCRs covered the whole spike, strongest at regions 160-218 and 743-854.

Sequencing used immunoSEQ multiplex PCR; TCRdb keeps in-frame clones, though not all of them. The sample consists of roughly 110,000 clones, around nine tenths of them appearing once. Note on this clone: The antigen is undetermined.

The CDR3 spans 16 residues. CDR1 is SGHNT, CDR2 YYREEE, per germline (reference sequence). V lost 5 bases and J lost 2; bases outside the gene matches: 8. This TCR was recovered from an adult who received the AZD1222 COVID-19 vaccine. This chain links TRBV5-4 with TRBJ1-4; 8 nucleotides agree with TRBD1. The source was peripheral blood, collected 28 days after the second AZD1222 dose. The CDR3 DNA follows: TGTGCCAGCAGGCGAACGACAGGGGCGACTAATGAAAAACTGTTTTTT. Its protein is CASRRTTGATNEKLFF. Full variable domain (rest looked up from reference TRBV5-4 and TRBJ1-4): ETGVTQSPTHLIKTRGQQVTLRCSSQSGHNTVSWYQQALGQGPQFIFQYYREEENGRGNFPPRFSGLQFPNYSSELNVNALELDDSALYLCASRRTTGATNEKLFFGSGTQLSVL.